The source of this TCR beta chain is a study of OX40 agonist ivuxolimab in advanced cancers. V lost 11 bases to trimming and J lost 2 bases, with 22 bases between them. The germline gives CDR1 SNHLY, CDR2 FYNNEI. The CDR3 is made up of 15 amino acids. This clone was seen just once. Profiling relied on immunoSEQ multiplex PCR, and the TCRdb table lists in-frame clones only, not all of them. Of tens of thousands of clones in the sample, around 89% are singletons; the top ten hold roughly 1%. The sequence was obtained from an adult with an advanced solid tumor such as melanoma, head and neck, liver or kidney cancer. This sequence joins TRBV2 and TRBJ2-7, with D unclear. The material was CD4+ or CD8+ T cells sorted from blood, obtained in a trial of the OX40 agonist ivuxolimab. CDR3 sequence (DNA): TGTGCCGTCGACCCTGGCAGCCCCGAGACCTACGAGCAGTACTTC. As protein: CAVDPGSPETYEQYF.